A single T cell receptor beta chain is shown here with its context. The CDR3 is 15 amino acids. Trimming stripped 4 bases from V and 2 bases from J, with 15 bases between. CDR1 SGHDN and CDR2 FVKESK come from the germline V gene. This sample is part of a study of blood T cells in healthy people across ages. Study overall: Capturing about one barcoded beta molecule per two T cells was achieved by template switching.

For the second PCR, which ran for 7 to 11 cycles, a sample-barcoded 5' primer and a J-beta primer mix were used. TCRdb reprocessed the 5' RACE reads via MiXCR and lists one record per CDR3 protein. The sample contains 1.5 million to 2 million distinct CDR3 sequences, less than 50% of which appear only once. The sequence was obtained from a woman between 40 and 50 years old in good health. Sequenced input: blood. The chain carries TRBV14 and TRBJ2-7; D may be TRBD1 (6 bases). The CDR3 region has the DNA TGTGCCAGCAGCCTGGACAGAGAGAATGCCTACGAGCAGTACTTC. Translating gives CASSLDRENAYEQYF.